A single sample is the source of the 14 T cell receptor beta chains below, sequenced in a study of T cells in Graves' hyperthyroidism and ophthalmopathy. Amplification targeted TCR beta CDR3 regions from RNA transcripts. A set of HTBI primers served as the primers for a first-round RT-PCR of the TCR CDR3. TCRdb passed the multiplex PCR reads through MiXCR, listing each CDR3 protein once. Of about 740,000 distinct CDR3 sequences listed, around 15% are singletons. Material: blood. All receptors come from a young woman with Graves' hyperthyroidism.

This clonotype was detected only a few times. A read error may be the cause here, since a much bigger clone is one base away. This chain uses TRBV16 with TRBJ2-2, with unresolved D. Germline values: CDR1 KGHSY, CDR2 FQNENV. This CDR3 region has 11 residues. V lost 2 bases and J lost 7, with 2 bases in between. For the CDR3, the DNA is TGTGCCAGCAGCCAAAGCGGGGAGCTGTTTTTT. Protein product: CASSQSGELFF.

This clonotype was observed a handful of times. V usage is TRBV27 and J usage is TRBJ2-1; TRBD2 matches at 7 bases. V dropped 3 bases and J dropped 4; count of bases not matched to a gene: 15. From germline, CDR1 is MNHEY and CDR2 SMNVEV (reference sequence). The CDR3 spans 18 residues. CDR3 DNA: TGTGCCAGCAGTTTCCGGGGGAGGGTTCCGGGATCTTACAATGAGCAGTTCTTC. Its protein is CASSFRGRVPGSYNEQFF.

At least ten counts were recorded for this clonotype. The chain links TRBV6-1 to TRBJ2-7; 12 nucleotides align to TRBD2. This CDR3 spans 13 amino acids. The germline gives CDR1 MNHNS, CDR2 SASEGT. Germline trimming cut 6 bases from V and 4 bases from J; bases unmatched to any gene: 1. CDR3 region: CASRGTSGYEQYF. The DNA for the CDR3 is TGTGCCAGCAGAGGGACTAGCGGGTACGAGCAGTACTTC.

This clonotype was found a few times. The chain has TRBV3-1 and TRBJ2-6, with TRBD1 identical over 12 bases. V shed 2 bases, J shed 0 bases, and the junction held 5 bases outside the gene matches. Germline assignment: CDR1 LGHDT and CDR2 YNNKEL (reference sequence). The CDR3 is 19 amino acids. The CDR3 region is CASSQRRGQGASGANVLTF. CDR3 bases: TGTGCCAGCAGCCAACGAAGGGGACAGGGGGCCTCTGGGGCCAACGTCCTGACTTTC.

This clonotype occurred many times. V gene TRBV11-3 combines with J gene TRBJ2-1; the D is unclear. Looked up from germline, CDR1 is SGHNT and CDR2 is YENEEA. This CDR3 comprises 14 residues. Trimming pared 5 bases from V and 0 bases from J, leaving 8 bases between. The CDR3 coding sequence is TGTGCCAGCAGCCCCACAAACTCCTACAATGAGCAGTTCTTC. This codes for CASSPTNSYNEQFF.

This clonotype came up many times. J is TRBJ1-1 and V is TRBV6-2 or TRBV6-3; 10 bases match TRBD1. Unmatched junction bases numbered 3, after V lost 4 bases and J lost 1 base. The CDR3 contains 15 residues. Germline V gene sequence: CDR1 MNHEY, CDR2 SVGEGT. CDR3 DNA: TGTGCCAGCAGTTCCCGGGACAGGGGGAACACTGAAGCTTTCTTT. It translates to CASSSRDRGNTEAFF.

This clonotype has just a few counts. This CDR3 is CASSLVTDEAFF. CDR3 DNA sequence: TGTGCCAGCAGTTTAGTGACAGACGAAGCTTTCTTT. The chain links TRBV12-3 or TRBV12-4 to TRBJ1-1, with D possibly matching TRBD1 (5 bases). V was pared by 1 base and J by 8 bases, with 8 bases between. This CDR3 is 12 amino acids long.

This clonotype was seen a few times. The chain employs TRBV25-1 and TRBJ2-3; a weak D match, TRBD2 (5 bases). CDR3 length: 12 amino acids. V gave up 1 base and J gave up 8 bases, with 7 bases separating them. CDR1 MGHDK and CDR2 SYGVNS come from the germline V gene. CDR3 residues: CASSESGITQYF. CDR3 DNA: TGTGCCAGCAGTGAATCCGGGATTACGCAGTATTTT.

Regarding this clonotype: A much larger clone sits a single nucleotide away, making a read error possible. The V and J genes are TRBV2 and TRBJ1-5; D gene uncertain. Trimming stripped 4 bases from V and 3 bases from J, with 10 bases between. This CDR3 has 14 residues. In germline, CDR1 is SNHLY, CDR2 FYNNEI. CDR3 residues: CASSGEPINQPQHF. DNA of the CDR3: TGTGCCAGCAGTGGGGAACCGATCAATCAGCCCCAGCATTTT.

This chain uses TRBV7-2 with TRBJ1-5; D possibly corresponds to TRBD1 (5 bases). Trimming took 5 bases from V and 5 from J, leaving 16 bases between them. This CDR3 is built from 15 residues. Germline CDR1 is SGHTA and CDR2 is FQGNSA. The CDR3 coding sequence is TGTGCCAGCAGCGTGGGACGGGATTTGTATCAGCCCCAGCATTTT. Residues: CASSVGRDLYQPQHF. Variable domain in full (rest from reference TRBV7-2 and TRBJ1-5): GAGVSQSPSNKVTEKGKDVELRCDPISGHTALYWYRQSLGQGLEFLIYFQGNSAPDKSGLPSDRFSAERTGGSVSTLTIQRTQQEDSAVYLCASSVGRDLYQPQHFGDGTRLSIL.

The chain uses TRBV12-3 or TRBV12-4 and TRBJ2-5, with 7 bases that match TRBD2. This CDR3 has 15 amino acids. The ends lost 3 bases at V and 2 bases at J; junction bases unmatched: 6. The CDR3 is CASSFGGGRQETQYF. DNA of the CDR3: TGTGCCAGCAGTTTTGGGGGAGGGAGGCAAGAGACCCAGTACTTC.

The rearrangement joins TRBV7-9 to TRBJ2-3; D not certain. This CDR3 is built from 16 residues. Trimming cost V 0 bases and J 6 bases, with 16 bases left between them. Germline CDR1 is SEHNR and CDR2 is FQNEAQ (reference sequence). CDR3 coding DNA: TGTGCCAGCAGCTTAGCGGAAACTCTTCACGGGGATACGCAGTATTTT. It specifies CASSLAETLHGDTQYF.

About this clonotype itself: This may be a read error, as it is one base from a much larger clone. The chain employs TRBV12-3 or TRBV12-4 and TRBJ2-3; 7 bases line up with TRBD2. This CDR3 is built from 14 residues. CDR3 in amino acids: CVSSPRGVTDTQYF. CDR3 sequence (DNA): TGTGTCAGCAGCCCACGGGGGGTCACAGATACGCAGTATTTT.

The chain couples TRBV28 to TRBJ2-6, with unresolved D. V was cut by 10 bases and J by 0 bases, with 4 bases left in between. Germline CDR1 MDHEN, CDR2 SYDVKM. The CDR3 spans 12 residues. Written as DNA, the CDR3 is TGTGCCACAGCCTCTGGGGCCAACGTCCTGACTTTC. This translates into CATASGANVLTF.